The text below deals with one T cell receptor beta chain. Its specificity is not known. This sample was taken from a study of T cell responses to AZD1222 COVID-19 vaccine. Sequenced by immunoSEQ multiplex PCR; TCRdb stores in-frame clones only, minus some. The sample lists 200,000 or so clones; about 93% were seen once. General study results and limits: Repertoire sampling occurred only after the peak T cell response.

Second-dose timings of about 4 or about 12 weeks were pooled. The CDR3 is 16 amino acids. Trimming removed 4 bases at V and 6 bases at J, with 20 bases between. Germline lookup yields CDR1 MNHEY and CDR2 SMNVEV (reference sequence). The source is an adult who received the AZD1222 COVID-19 vaccine. The chain combines TRBV27 with TRBJ2-3; perhaps D is TRBD1 or TRBD2 (5 bases each). Here the sequenced sample was peripheral blood, taken 28 days after the second AZD1222 dose. The CDR3 is CASSSLGSGGADTQYF. For the CDR3, the DNA is TGTGCCAGCAGTTCACTCGGGTCTGGGGGAGCGGATACGCAGTATTTT.